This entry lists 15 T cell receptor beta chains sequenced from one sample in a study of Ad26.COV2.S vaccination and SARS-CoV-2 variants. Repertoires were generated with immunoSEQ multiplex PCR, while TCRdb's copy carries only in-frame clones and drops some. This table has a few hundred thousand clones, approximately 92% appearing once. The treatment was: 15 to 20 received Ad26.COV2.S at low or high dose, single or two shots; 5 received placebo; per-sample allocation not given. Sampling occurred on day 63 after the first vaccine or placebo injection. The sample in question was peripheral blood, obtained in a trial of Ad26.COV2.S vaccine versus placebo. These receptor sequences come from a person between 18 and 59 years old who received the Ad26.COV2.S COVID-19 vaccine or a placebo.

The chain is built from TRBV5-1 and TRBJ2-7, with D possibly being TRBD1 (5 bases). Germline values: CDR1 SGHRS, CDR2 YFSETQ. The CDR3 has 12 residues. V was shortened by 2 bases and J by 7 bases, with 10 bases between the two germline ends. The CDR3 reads CASSLTRTEQYF. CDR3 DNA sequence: TGCGCCAGCAGCTTAACCAGGACAGAGCAGTACTTC. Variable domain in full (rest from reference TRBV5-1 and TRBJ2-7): KAGVTQTPRYLIKTRGQQVTLSCSPISGHRSVSWYQQTPGQGLQFLFEYFSETQRNKGNFPGRFSGRQFSNSRSEMNVSTLELGDSALYLCASSLTRTEQYFGPGTRLTVT.

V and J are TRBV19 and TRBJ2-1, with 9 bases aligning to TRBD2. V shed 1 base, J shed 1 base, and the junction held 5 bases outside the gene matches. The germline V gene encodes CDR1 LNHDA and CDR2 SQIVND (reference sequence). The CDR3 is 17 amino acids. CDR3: CASSIVSGRYSYNEQFF. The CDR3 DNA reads TGTGCCAGTAGTATAGTTAGCGGGAGATATTCCTACAATGAGCAGTTCTTC.

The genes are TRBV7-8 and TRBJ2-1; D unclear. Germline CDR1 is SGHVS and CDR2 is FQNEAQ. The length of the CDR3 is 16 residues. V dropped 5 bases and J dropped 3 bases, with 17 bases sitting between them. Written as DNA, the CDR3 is TGTGCCAGCAGCCCTCTAGTGAGTCCCAGCTACAATGAGCAGTTCTTC. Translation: CASSPLVSPSYNEQFF.

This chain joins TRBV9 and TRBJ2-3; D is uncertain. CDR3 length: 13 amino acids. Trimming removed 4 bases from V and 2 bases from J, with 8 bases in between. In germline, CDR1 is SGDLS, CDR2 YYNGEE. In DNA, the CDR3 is TGTGCCAGCAGCCCTGACGTCACAGATACGCAGTATTTT. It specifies CASSPDVTDTQYF.

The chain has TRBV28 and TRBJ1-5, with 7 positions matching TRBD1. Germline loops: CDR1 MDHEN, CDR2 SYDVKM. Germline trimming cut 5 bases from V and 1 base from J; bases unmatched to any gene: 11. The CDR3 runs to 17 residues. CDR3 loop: CASSPQQGSVSNQPQHF. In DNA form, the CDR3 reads TGTGCCAGCAGTCCCCAACAGGGGTCAGTAAGCAATCAGCCCCAGCATTTT.

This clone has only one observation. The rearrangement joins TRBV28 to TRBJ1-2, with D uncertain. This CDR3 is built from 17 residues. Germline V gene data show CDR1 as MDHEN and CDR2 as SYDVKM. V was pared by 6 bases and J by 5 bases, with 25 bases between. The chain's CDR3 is CASRSIRFLVSAYGYTF. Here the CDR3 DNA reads TGTGCCAGCAGGTCCATACGATTCTTAGTGAGTGCGTATGGCTACACCTTC.

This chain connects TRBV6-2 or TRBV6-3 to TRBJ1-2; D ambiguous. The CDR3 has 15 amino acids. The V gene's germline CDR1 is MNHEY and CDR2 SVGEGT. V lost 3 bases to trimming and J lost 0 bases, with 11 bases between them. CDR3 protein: CASSYAAAANYGYTF. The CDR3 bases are TGTGCCAGCAGTTATGCCGCTGCAGCTAACTATGGCTACACCTTC.

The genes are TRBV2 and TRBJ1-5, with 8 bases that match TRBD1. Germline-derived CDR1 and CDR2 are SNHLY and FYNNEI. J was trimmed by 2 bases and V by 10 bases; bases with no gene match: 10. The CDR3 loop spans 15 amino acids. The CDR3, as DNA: TGTGCCACCTCCAGAACGGGACAGGGCAATCAGCCCCAGCATTTT. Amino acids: CATSRTGQGNQPQHF.

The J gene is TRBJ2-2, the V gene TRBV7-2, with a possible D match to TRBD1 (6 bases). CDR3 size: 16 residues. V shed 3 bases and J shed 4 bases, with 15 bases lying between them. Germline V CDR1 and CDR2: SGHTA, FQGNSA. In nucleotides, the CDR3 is TGTGCCAGCAGCTTCTCCATGGGGGCCATCACCGGGGAGCTGTTTTTT. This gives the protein CASSFSMGAITGELFF.

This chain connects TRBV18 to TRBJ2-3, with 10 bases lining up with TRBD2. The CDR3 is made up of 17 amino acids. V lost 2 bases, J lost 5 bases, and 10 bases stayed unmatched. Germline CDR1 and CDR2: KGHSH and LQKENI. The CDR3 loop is CASSPSLAGEEGDTQYF. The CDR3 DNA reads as TGTGCCAGCTCACCATCGCTAGCGGGAGAAGAAGGAGATACGCAGTATTTT.

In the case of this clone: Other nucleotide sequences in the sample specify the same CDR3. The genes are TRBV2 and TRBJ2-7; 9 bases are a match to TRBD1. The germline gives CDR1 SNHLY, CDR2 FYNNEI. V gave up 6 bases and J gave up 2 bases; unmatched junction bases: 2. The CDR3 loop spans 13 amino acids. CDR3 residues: CASSRDRAYEQYF. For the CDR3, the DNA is TGTGCCAGCAGCCGGGACAGGGCCTACGAGCAGTACTTC.

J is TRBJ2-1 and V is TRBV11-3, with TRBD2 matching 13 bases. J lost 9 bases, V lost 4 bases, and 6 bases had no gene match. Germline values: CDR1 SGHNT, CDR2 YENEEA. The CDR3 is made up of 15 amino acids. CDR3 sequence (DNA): TGTGCCAGCAGCTCCCGGACTAGCGGGAGCTCTGAGCAGTTCTTC. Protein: CASSSRTSGSSEQFF.

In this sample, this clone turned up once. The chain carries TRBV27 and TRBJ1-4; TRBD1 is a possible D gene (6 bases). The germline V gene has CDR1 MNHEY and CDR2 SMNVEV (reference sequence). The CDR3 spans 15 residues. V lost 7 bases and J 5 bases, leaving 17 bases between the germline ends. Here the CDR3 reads CASTPGRGGNEKLFF. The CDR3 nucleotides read TGTGCCAGCACCCCGGGGAGGGGGGGGAATGAAAAACTGTTTTTT.

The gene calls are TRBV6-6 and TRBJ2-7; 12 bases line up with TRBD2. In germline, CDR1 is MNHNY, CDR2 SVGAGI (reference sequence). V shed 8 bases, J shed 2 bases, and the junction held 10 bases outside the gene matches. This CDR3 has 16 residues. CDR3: CASLDGLAGRTYEQYF. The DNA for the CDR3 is TGTGCCAGCTTAGATGGACTAGCGGGAAGAACCTACGAGCAGTACTTC.

CDR3 residues: CASMTSFAGELFF. The DNA for the CDR3 is TGTGCCAGCATGACTAGCTTTGCCGGGGAGCTGTTTTTT. The chain combines TRBV2 with TRBJ2-2; 7 positions agree with TRBD2. V lost 7 bases to trimming and J lost 6 bases; unmatched junction nucleotides: 5. CDR3 size: 13 residues. The V gene's germline CDR1 is SNHLY and CDR2 FYNNEI.